The rows below give T cell receptor beta chains drawn from one sample of a study of Ad26.COV2.S vaccination and SARS-CoV-2 variants. Repertoires were generated with immunoSEQ multiplex PCR, while TCRdb's copy carries only in-frame clones and drops some. This sample has roughly 460,000 clones, with about 89% found just once. This specimen was peripheral blood, taken in a trial of Ad26.COV2.S vaccine versus placebo. The receptors come from a person between 18 and 65 years old who received the Ad26.COV2.S COVID-19 vaccine or a placebo. CDR3s include the opening cysteine and the closing phenylalanine or tryptophan. The D gene is left open where the match is weak. Clone size is not always given. Where it is, it says once, few, many or a class for expanded clones.

>NA|TRBV5-1|TRBD1|TRBJ2-7
TGCGCCAGCAGCTTGGCCACGACAGGGGCTTCCTACGAGCAGTACTTC
CASSLATTGASYEQYF
>NA|TRBV28|TRBD1|TRBJ1-4
TGTGCCAGCAGTTCGGACAGGGATGGTGGTGAAAAACTGTTTTTT
CASSSDRDGGEKLFF
>NA|TRBV5-1|TRBD2|TRBJ2-7
TGCGCCAGCAGCACCGGACTAGCGGGACACGAGCAGTACTTC
CASSTGLAGHEQYF
>NA|TRBV3-1/TRBV3-2|TRBD1|TRBJ1-6
TGTGCCAGCAGCCAAGTATCAACAGGGGGGTCACCCCTCCACTTT
CASSQVSTGGSPLHF
>NA|TRBV2|NA|TRBJ2-2
TGTGCCAGCAGTGAATCTCTTTGGGGGGAGCTGTTTTTT
CASSESLWGELFF
>NA|TRBV5-5|NA|TRBJ1-2
TGTGCCAGCAGCTTGGACAGATCCTTTTATGGCTACACCTTC
CASSLDRSFYGYTF
>NA|TRBV3-1/TRBV3-2|NA|TRBJ1-1
TGTGCCAGCAGCCACTCACCGGTGGTCGGGACTGAAGCTTTCTTT
CASSHSPVVGTEAFF
>NA|TRBV7-6|TRBD1|TRBJ1-1
TGTGCCAGCAGCCTCAGGACAGGCCGGACTGAAGCTTTCTTT
CASSLRTGRTEAFF
>NA|TRBV30|NA|TRBJ2-7
TGTGCCTGGAGTGATACTCACGAGCAGTACTTC
CAWSDTHEQYF
>NA|TRBV27|NA|TRBJ2-5
TGTGCCAGCAGTCCCAGACTAGTTCAAGAGACCCAGTACTTC
CASSPRLVQETQYF
>NA|TRBV14|NA|TRBJ1-4
TGTGCCAGCAGCCCATTCAGGACAACTAATGAAAAACTGTTTTTT
CASSPFRTTNEKLFF
>NA|TRBV3-1/TRBV3-2|TRBD2|TRBJ2-5
TGTGCCAGCAGGCGGACTAGCGGTAAAGAGACCCAGTACTTC
CASRRTSGKETQYF
>NA|TRBV6-5|TRBD1|TRBJ1-1
TGTGCCAGCAGCAACCGGGACAGGCAAGCTTTCTTT
CASSNRDRQAFF
>NA|TRBV6-5|TRBD2|TRBJ2-2
TGTGCCAGCAGGCGTCTAGCGGGATCTTCCGGGGAGCTGTTTTTT
CASRRLAGSSGELFF
>NA|TRBV24-1|NA|TRBJ2-1
TGTGCCACCAGTGTTGGGGGACCCGGACACGAGCAGTTCTTC
CATSVGGPGHEQFF
>NA|TRBV30|NA|TRBJ1-1
TGTGCCTGGAGTCCCACGTATGAAGCTTTCTTT
CAWSPTYEAFF
>NA|TRBV9|TRBD1|TRBJ1-2
TGTGCCAGCAGCGTCCGACCCGGGACAGACTATGGCTACACCTTC
CASSVRPGTDYGYTF
>once|TRBV6-5|NA|TRBJ2-7
TGTGCCAGCAGTTACTCAGGTGGCGAGACGGGCGAGCAGTACTTC
CASSYSGGETGEQYF
>once|TRBV14|TRBD2|TRBJ2-4
TGTGCCAGCAGCCCAGCCCGACTAGCGGGACGGTACTTC
CASSPARLAGRYF
>NA|TRBV18|TRBD1|TRBJ2-6
TGTGCCAGCTCATACCAACCGACAGGGGCGCAGGCTGGGGCCAACGTCCTGACTTTC
CASSYQPTGAQAGANVLTF
>NA|TRBV14|NA|TRBJ2-5
TGTGCCAGCAGCCACAACAACGGGGGTCCCCAAGAGACCCAGTACTTC
CASSHNNGGPQETQYF
>NA|TRBV7-6|NA|TRBJ1-1
TGTGCCAGCAGCTTAATAGGAGGTGAGAGGGGCACTGAAGCTTTCTTT
CASSLIGGERGTEAFF
>NA|TRBV7-3|TRBD2|TRBJ2-1
TGTGCCAGCAGCTTAATGGGGAAGCTAGCGGAGTCCTACAATGAGCAGTTCTTC
CASSLMGKLAESYNEQFF
>NA|TRBV29-1|NA|TRBJ1-1
TGCAGCGGCCGGGCCCGGGAAACTGAAGCTTTCTTT
CSGRARETEAFF
>once|TRBV7-9|NA|TRBJ2-3
TGTGCCAGCAGCTTTGAAGACAGCTTCACAGATACGCAGTATTTT
CASSFEDSFTDTQYF
>NA|TRBV11-2|NA|TRBJ1-2
TGTGCCAGCAGTCATGACCTGGCGGATGGCTACACCTTC
CASSHDLADGYTF
>NA|TRBV18|TRBD1|TRBJ2-3
TGTGCCAGCTCACCCGGGACAGGGCTGTCAGATACGCAGTATTTT
CASSPGTGLSDTQYF
>NA|TRBV27|NA|TRBJ2-6
TGTGCCAGCAGTTTATCATCAGGGGCCAACGTCCTGACTTTC
CASSLSSGANVLTF
>NA|TRBV6-5|TRBD1|TRBJ2-7
TGTGCCAGCACGGGACAGCACTACGAGCAGTACTTC
CASTGQHYEQYF
>NA|TRBV6-5|NA|TRBJ1-2
TGTGCCAGCAGTTACGAAGCCCGGGGGTTCGATGGCTACACCTTC
CASSYEARGFDGYTF
>NA|TRBV2|TRBD1|TRBJ1-4
TGTGCCAGCAGTGTCACGGACAGGTGGACCACTAATGAAAAACTGTTTTTT
CASSVTDRWTTNEKLFF
>once|TRBV27|NA|TRBJ1-1
TGTGCCAGCAGTTTAAGACAAGCTCCTGGTGAAGCTTTCTTT
CASSLRQAPGEAFF
>NA|TRBV29-1|TRBD2|TRBJ2-3
TGCAGCGTCGGACTAGCGGGTTGGAAAGATACGCAGTATTTT
CSVGLAGWKDTQYF